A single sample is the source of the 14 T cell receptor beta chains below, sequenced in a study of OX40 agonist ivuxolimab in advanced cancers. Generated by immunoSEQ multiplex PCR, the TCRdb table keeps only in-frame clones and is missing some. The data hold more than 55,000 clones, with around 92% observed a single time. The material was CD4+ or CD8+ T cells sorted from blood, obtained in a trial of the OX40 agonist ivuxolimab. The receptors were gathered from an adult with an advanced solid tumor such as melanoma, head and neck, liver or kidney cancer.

The CDR3 sequence is CASSGGDTEAFF. In nucleotides, the CDR3 is TGCGCCAGCAGCGGGGGGGACACTGAAGCTTTCTTT. This chain joins TRBV5-1 and TRBJ1-1; D perhaps matches TRBD1 (5 bases). Germline assignment: CDR1 SGHRS and CDR2 YFSETQ. The CDR3 spans 12 residues. V shed 4 bases and J shed 3 bases, with 7 bases lying between them.

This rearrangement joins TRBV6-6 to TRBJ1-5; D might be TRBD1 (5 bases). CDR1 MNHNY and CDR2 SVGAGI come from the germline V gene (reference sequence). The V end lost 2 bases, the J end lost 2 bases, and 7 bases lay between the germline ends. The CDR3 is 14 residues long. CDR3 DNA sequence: TGTGCCAGCAGTTACAGGGGTGGCAATCAGCCCCAGCATTTT. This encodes CASSYRGGNQPQHF.

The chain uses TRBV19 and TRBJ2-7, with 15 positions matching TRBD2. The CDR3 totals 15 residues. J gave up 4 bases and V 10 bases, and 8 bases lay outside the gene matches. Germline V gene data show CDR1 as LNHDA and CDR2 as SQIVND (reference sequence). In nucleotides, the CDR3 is TGTGCCACTGGACTAGCGGGAGGGCCAGTGTACGAGCAGTACTTC. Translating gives CATGLAGGPVYEQYF.

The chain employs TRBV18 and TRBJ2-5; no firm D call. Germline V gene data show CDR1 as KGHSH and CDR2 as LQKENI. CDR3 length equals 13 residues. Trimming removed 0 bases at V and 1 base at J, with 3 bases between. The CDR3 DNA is TGTGCCAGCTCACCACCGGGCCAAGAGACCCAGTACTTC. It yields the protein CASSPPGQETQYF.

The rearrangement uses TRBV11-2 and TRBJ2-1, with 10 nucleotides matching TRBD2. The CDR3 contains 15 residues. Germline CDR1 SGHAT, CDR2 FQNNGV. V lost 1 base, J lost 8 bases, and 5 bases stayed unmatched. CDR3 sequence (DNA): TGTGCCAGCAGCTTAGGTGTAGCGGGGGGTGATGAGCAGTTCTTC. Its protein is CASSLGVAGGDEQFF.

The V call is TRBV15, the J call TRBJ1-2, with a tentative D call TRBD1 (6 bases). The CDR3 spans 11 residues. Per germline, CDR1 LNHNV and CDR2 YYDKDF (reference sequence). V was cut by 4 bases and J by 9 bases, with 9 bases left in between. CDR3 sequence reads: CATSTGGRYTF. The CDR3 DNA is TGTGCCACCAGCACCGGGGGCCGCTACACCTTC.

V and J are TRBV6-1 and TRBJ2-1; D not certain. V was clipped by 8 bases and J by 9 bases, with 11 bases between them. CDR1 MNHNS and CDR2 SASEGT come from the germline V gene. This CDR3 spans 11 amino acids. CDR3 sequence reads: CASLPTAEQFF. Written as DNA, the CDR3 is TGTGCCAGCCTACCTACCGCTGAGCAGTTCTTC.

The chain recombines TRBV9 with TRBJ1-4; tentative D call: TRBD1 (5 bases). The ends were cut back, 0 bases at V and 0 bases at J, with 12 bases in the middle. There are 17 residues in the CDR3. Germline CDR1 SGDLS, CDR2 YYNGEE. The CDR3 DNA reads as TGTGCCAGCAGCGTAGATCGGGGCCTCTCAACTAATGAAAAACTGTTTTTT. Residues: CASSVDRGLSTNEKLFF.

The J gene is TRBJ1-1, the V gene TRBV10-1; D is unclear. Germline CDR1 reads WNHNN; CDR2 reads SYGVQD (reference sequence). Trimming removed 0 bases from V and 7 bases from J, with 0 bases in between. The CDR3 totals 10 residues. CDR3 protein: CASSESEAFF. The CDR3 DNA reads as TGCGCCAGCAGTGAGTCTGAAGCTTTCTTT.

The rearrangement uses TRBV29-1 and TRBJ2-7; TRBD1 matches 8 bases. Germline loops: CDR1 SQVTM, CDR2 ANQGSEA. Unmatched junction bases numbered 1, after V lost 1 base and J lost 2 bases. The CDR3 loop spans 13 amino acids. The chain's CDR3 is CSVEGTGTYEQYF. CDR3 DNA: TGCAGCGTTGAAGGGACAGGGACCTACGAGCAGTACTTC.

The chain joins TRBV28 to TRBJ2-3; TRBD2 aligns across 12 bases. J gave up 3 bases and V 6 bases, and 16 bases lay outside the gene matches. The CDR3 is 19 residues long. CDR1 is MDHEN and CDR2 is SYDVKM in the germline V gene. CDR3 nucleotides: TGTGCCAGCAGCCTACCCTATTTGCGACTAGCGGGAGCAACAGATACGCAGTATTTT. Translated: CASSLPYLRLAGATDTQYF. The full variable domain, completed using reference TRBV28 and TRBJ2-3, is DVKVTQSSRYLVKRTGEKVFLECVQDMDHENMFWYRQDPGLGLRLIYFSYDVKMKEKGDIPEGYSVSREKKERFSLILESASTNQTSMYLCASSLPYLRLAGATDTQYFGPGTRLTVL.

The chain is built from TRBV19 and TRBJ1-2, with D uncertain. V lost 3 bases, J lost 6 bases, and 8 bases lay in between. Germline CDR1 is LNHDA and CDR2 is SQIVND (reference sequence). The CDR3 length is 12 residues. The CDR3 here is CASSISGDGYTF. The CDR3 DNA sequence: TGTGCCAGTAGTATTTCCGGAGATGGCTACACCTTC. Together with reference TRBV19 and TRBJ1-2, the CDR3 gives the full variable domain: DGGITQSPKYLFRKEGQNVTLSCEQNLNHDAMYWYRQDPGQGLRLIYYSQIVNDFQKGDIAEGYSVSREKKESFPLTVTSAQKNPTAFYLCASSISGDGYTFGSGTRLTVV.

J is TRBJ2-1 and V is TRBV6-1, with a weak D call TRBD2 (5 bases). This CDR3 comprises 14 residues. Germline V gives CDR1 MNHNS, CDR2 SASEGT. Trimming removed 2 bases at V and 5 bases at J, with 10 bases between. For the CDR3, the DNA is TGTGCCAGCAGTGAATATCGGGGAAACAATGAGCAGTTCTTC. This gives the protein CASSEYRGNNEQFF.

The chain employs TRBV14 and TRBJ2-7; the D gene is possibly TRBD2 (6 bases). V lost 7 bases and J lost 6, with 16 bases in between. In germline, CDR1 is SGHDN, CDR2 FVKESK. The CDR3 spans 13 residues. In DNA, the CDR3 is TGTGCCAGCAACCTAGGCGGGGCCCGCGAGCAGTACTTC. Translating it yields CASNLGGAREQYF.